A single sample is the source of the 13 T cell receptor beta chains below, sequenced in a study of blood T cell repertoires in COVID-19. The protocol was immunoSEQ multiplex PCR, while the TCRdb copy is restricted to in-frame clones and leaves out a portion. The table has over 200,000 clones, about 89% seen once. The sample taken for sequencing was peripheral blood. The receptor set was obtained from a woman aged 40 to 55 with acute or convalescent COVID-19.

This clone was seen once. The rearrangement joins TRBV30 to TRBJ1-1, with D maybe TRBD1 (6 bases). The germline V gene encodes CDR1 GTSNPN and CDR2 SVGIG (reference sequence). This CDR3 comprises 14 residues. V gave up 8 bases and J gave up 7 bases, with 23 bases separating them. In DNA, the CDR3 is TGTGCCAGTGCAGGGGAATGGATTATTGGTGAAGCTTTCTTT. This translates into CASAGEWIIGEAFF.

The V and J genes are TRBV6-5 and TRBJ1-1; 11 bases map to TRBD1. Germline V CDR1 and CDR2: MNHEY, SVGAGI. The CDR3 extends over 16 amino acids. J was trimmed by 1 base and V by 2 bases; bases with no gene match: 3. The CDR3 coding sequence is TGTGCCAGCAGTTACCTGGGGACAGGGGGGAACACTGAAGCTTTCTTT. Amino acids: CASSYLGTGGNTEAFF.

The J gene is TRBJ1-2, the V gene TRBV11-2, with D possibly TRBD1 on 6 matching bases. V gave up 5 bases and J gave up 7 bases, with 23 bases separating them. Per the germline V gene, CDR1 is SGHAT and CDR2 is FQNNGV. The CDR3 is 16 residues long. The CDR3 DNA reads as TGTGCCAGCAGCGAATTACGACGTCAGGGGCCGTCTGGCTACACCTTC. It yields the protein CASSELRRQGPSGYTF.

V usage is TRBV9 and J usage is TRBJ1-1, with TRBD1 identical over 8 bases. The CDR3 length is 15 residues. J lost 8 bases, V lost 4 bases, and 13 bases had no gene match. Germline V gene lookup returns CDR1 SGDLS and CDR2 YYNGEE. As DNA, the CDR3 is TGTGCCAGCAGCCTAGGCCAGGGGGCGGAATCCGAAGCTTTCTTT. It encodes CASSLGQGAESEAFF.

The chain is built from TRBV6-5 and TRBJ1-1; D is possibly TRBD1 (5 bases). This CDR3 spans 14 amino acids. Trimming stripped 4 bases from V and 5 bases from J, with 14 bases between. The germline V gene encodes CDR1 MNHEY and CDR2 SVGAGI. CDR3 sequence: CASSFFRQPTEAFF. In DNA form, the CDR3 reads TGTGCCAGCAGTTTCTTTCGACAGCCAACTGAAGCTTTCTTT.

The CDR3 DNA reads TGCGCCAGCAGCCAAGATGCCCCCCGGGGGAAACCCTATGGCTACACCTTC. Translated, it gives CASSQDAPRGKPYGYTF. This chain connects TRBV4-1 to TRBJ1-2, with a weak D call TRBD1 (5 bases). Trimming cost V 0 bases and J 4 bases, with 18 bases left between them. Germline V gene data show CDR1 as MGHRA and CDR2 as YSYEKL. The CDR3 has 17 amino acids.

This chain joins TRBV5-1 and TRBJ1-2; TRBD1 matches 9 bases. CDR3 size: 17 residues. The V gene end was trimmed by 3 bases and the J gene end by 3 bases; junction bases not matched to a gene: 12. Germline V CDR1 and CDR2: SGHRS, YFSETQ. The CDR3 nucleotides read TGCGCCAGCAGCTGGGACAGGGTGATCGGAAGGGACTATGGCTACACCTTC. Translating gives CASSWDRVIGRDYGYTF.

Here the CDR3 reads CASKGTGWVGYGYTF. DNA for the CDR3: TGTGCCAGCAAGGGGACAGGGTGGGTTGGCTATGGCTACACCTTC. The chain has TRBV2 and TRBJ1-2; 9 bases fit TRBD1. The CDR3 consists of 15 residues. CDR1 and CDR2 from the germline V gene are SNHLY and FYNNEI. V gave up 7 bases and J gave up 4 bases; unmatched junction bases: 10. Based on the CDR3 plus reference TRBV2 and TRBJ1-2, the full variable domain is EPEVTQTPSHQVTQMGQEVILRCVPISNHLYFYWYRQILGQKVEFLVSFYNNEISEKSEIFDDQFSVERPDGSNFTLKIRSTKLEDSAMYFCASKGTGWVGYGYTFGSGTRLTVV.

This chain joins TRBV4-1 and TRBJ2-2; 14 bases fit TRBD2. CDR3 size: 18 residues. Germline V lookup: CDR1 MGHRA, CDR2 YSYEKL. Trimming cost V 2 bases and J 3 bases; bases outside gene matches: 5. The CDR3 region has the DNA TGCGCCAGCAGCCAAACGACTAGCGGGGGGGTATACACCGGGGAGCTGTTTTTT. Protein: CASSQTTSGGVYTGELFF.

The chain is built from TRBV10-3 and TRBJ2-1; TRBD1 matches at 12 bases. Germline trimming cut 6 bases from V and 7 bases from J; bases unmatched to any gene: 10. The V gene's germline CDR1 is ENHRY and CDR2 SYGVKD. The CDR3 extends over 16 amino acids. In DNA form, the CDR3 reads TGTGCCATCAGGGCACCTCCGGGACAGGGGGCAAATGAGCAGTTCTTC. As protein: CAIRAPPGQGANEQFF.

This chain connects TRBV29-1 to TRBJ2-2, with TRBD2 identical over 9 bases. CDR3 length: 15 amino acids. J gave up 5 bases and V 5 bases, and 9 bases lay outside the gene matches. Germline V gene data show CDR1 as SQVTM and CDR2 as ANQGSEA. This CDR3 reads CSVILAGGATGELFF. Here the CDR3 DNA reads TGCAGCGTTATCCTCGCGGGGGGGGCGACCGGGGAGCTGTTTTTT.

This chain links TRBV24-1 with TRBJ1-2; the match to TRBD1 covers 8 bases. Germline CDR1 KGHDR, CDR2 SFDVKD. The J segment lost 7 bases and the V segment lost 1 base, leaving 7 bases of the junction unmatched. The CDR3 extends over 15 amino acids. In DNA, the CDR3 is TGTGCCACCAGTGATTTCGGGCAGGGGGCCGGTGGCTACACCTTC. Amino acids: CATSDFGQGAGGYTF.

This clone is labeled as medium-sized. The chain has TRBV11-2 and TRBJ1-4, with 8 positions matching TRBD1. The CDR3 runs to 16 residues. Germline-derived CDR1 and CDR2 are SGHAT and FQNNGV. Trimming at V came to 4 bases and at J to 5 bases, leaving 9 bases not matched to a gene. The chain's CDR3 is CASSSQTGTGNEKLFF. The CDR3 DNA is TGTGCCAGCAGCTCCCAAACCGGGACAGGAAATGAAAAACTGTTTTTT.